Listed below are T cell receptor beta chains from one sample, sequenced in a study of metastatic and nonmetastatic thyroid tumors. TCRdb recomputed clones from the PCR reads via MiXCR. The sample consists of around 45,000 clones, roughly 4% of them appearing once. The specimen was blood. The origin of the receptors is a female donor with papillary thyroid cancer or a benign thyroid nodule (not recorded which). Some clones in this sample may be carry-over from other donors' samples. CDR3s include the opening cysteine and the closing phenylalanine or tryptophan. The D gene is left open where the match is weak. Only some rows state a clone size, as once, few, many or a class for expanded clones.

few	TRBD2	TRBV20-1	TRBJ2-1	CGSAAGDGYNEQFF	TGCGGAAGCGCCGCGGGAGACGGCTACAATGAGCAGTTCTTC
many	TRBD2	TRBV6-1	TRBJ2-5	CASSEASGGQETQYF	TGTGCCAGCAGTGAAGCGTCGGGAGGCCAAGAGACCCAGTACTTC
few	NA	TRBV7-3	TRBJ2-2	CASSPPGVGGTGELFF	TGTGCCAGCAGCCCCCCGGGGGTAGGAGGCACCGGGGAGCTGTTTTTT
NA	NA	TRBV28	TRBJ2-1	CASRAKNEQFF	TGTGCCAGCAGGGCGAAGAATGAGCAGTTCTTC
many	NA	TRBV2	TRBJ1-1	CASSEDIPGDTEAFF	TGTGCCAGCAGTGAAGACATCCCAGGGGACACTGAAGCTTTCTTT
NA	NA	TRBV6-1	TRBJ2-1	CASSREGGLAAYNEQFF	TGTGCCAGCAGTCGAGAAGGGGGGCTAGCGGCCTACAATGAGCAGTTCTTC
many	NA	TRBV20-1	TRBJ2-5	CSARDLLVQETQYF	TGCAGTGCTAGAGATCTGCTCGTCCAAGAGACCCAGTACTTC
many	NA	TRBV11-2	TRBJ1-1	CASSLTRGPEAFF	TGTGCCAGCAGCTTAACGCGAGGGCCTGAAGCTTTCTTT
few	NA	TRBV6-9	TRBJ2-7	CASSYLEQGGYEQYF	TGTGCCAGCAGTTACCTCGAACAGGGAGGATACGAGCAGTACTTC
many	NA	TRBV7-9	TRBJ2-7	CASSLGRAYEQYF	TGTGCCAGCAGCTTAGGGCGGGCCTACGAGCAGTACTTC
many	TRBD2	TRBV28	TRBJ2-1	CASSSRTSGPYNEQFF	TGTGCCAGCAGTTCAAGGACTAGCGGGCCTTACAATGAGCAGTTCTTC
many	NA	TRBV5-6	TRBJ1-2	CASSLGWGAWYGYTF	TGTGCCAGCAGCTTGGGTTGGGGGGCCTGGTATGGCTACACCTTC
many	NA	TRBV7-9	TRBJ1-2	CASSFGYGYTF	TGTGCCAGCAGCTTTGGCTATGGCTACACCTTC
many	TRBD2	TRBV20-1	TRBJ2-1	CSARRTSGSGEQFF	TGCAGTGCTAGGCGGACTAGCGGGAGTGGTGAGCAGTTCTTC
many	TRBD1	TRBV12-3/TRBV12-4	TRBJ1-1	CASSRPSGGTEAFF	TGTGCCAGCAGTCGACCCTCAGGGGGCACTGAAGCTTTCTTT
many	TRBD1	TRBV30	TRBJ1-1	CAWSGGQGDRQAFF	TGTGCCTGGAGTGGTGGACAGGGGGATCGGCAAGCTTTCTTT
many	NA	TRBV5-6	TRBJ1-6	CASSLPFNSPLHF	TGTGCCAGCAGCTTGCCCTTTAATTCACCCCTCCACTTT